What follows are 24 T cell receptor beta chains derived from one specimen sequenced in a study of molecular identifiers for immune sequencing clone quantification. TCRdb re-called the PCR reads with MiXCR, one entry per CDR3 protein. The sample consists of approximately 550,000 distinct CDR3 sequences, roughly 26% of them appearing once. Specimen: naive CD8+ T cells from blood, with Jurkat cell RNA spiked in. Subset denoted: FACS-sorted CD8+CD4-CCR7+CD45RA+ naive T cells. The receptors were sampled from a human donor in good health. Some libraries in this study had Jurkat cell RNA spiked in.

This clonotype was seen repeatedly, ten times or more. V usage is TRBV7-2 and J usage is TRBJ2-3; 9 bases match TRBD1. The CDR3 has 20 residues. V lost 2 bases and J lost 1; bases outside the gene matches: 16. Germline assignment: CDR1 SGHTA and CDR2 FQGNSA. The CDR3 coding sequence is TGTGCCAGCAGCTTACGTCCGGGACAGGGTTTAGAGTGGGGCACAGATACGCAGTATTTT. Amino acids: CASSLRPGQGLEWGTDTQYF.

The rearrangement links TRBV12-3 or TRBV12-4 to TRBJ2-1; 8 bases map to TRBD1. This CDR3 spans 16 amino acids. J gave up 1 base and V 6 bases, and 8 bases lay outside the gene matches. The DNA of the CDR3 is TGTGCCAGCAGAGCCCCAGGGGGCGGTTCCTACAATGAGCAGTTCTTC. Amino acids: CASRAPGGGSYNEQFF.

This sequence joins TRBV24-1 and TRBJ2-1; D ambiguous. Germline V CDR1 and CDR2: KGHDR, SFDVKD. Trimming shortened V by 5 bases and J by 3 bases, and 7 bases separated the two germline ends. The CDR3 consists of 13 residues. The CDR3 coding sequence is TGTGCCACCAGTGTCGGCAGCTACAATGAGCAGTTCTTC. As protein: CATSVGSYNEQFF.

In the case of this clonotype: Given a much more abundant clone one base away, this may be a read error. The chain carries TRBV28 and TRBJ2-3, with TRBD1 identical over 10 bases. CDR3 size: 18 residues. Germline V gives CDR1 MDHEN, CDR2 SYDVKM. CDR3 DNA: TGTGGCAGCAGTTTAGACCCGGACAGGGGGGATAGCACAGATACGCAGTATTTT. Its translation: CGSSLDPDRGDSTDTQYF. Drawing the rest from reference TRBV28 and TRBJ2-3, the complete variable domain is DVKVTQSSRYLVKRTGEKVFLECVQDMDHENMFWYRQDPGLGLRLIYFSYDVKMKEKGDIPEGYSVSREKKERFSLILESASTNQTSMYLCGSSLDPDRGDSTDTQYFGPGTRLTVL.

The sample holds many counts of this clonotype. CDR3 DNA: TGTGCCAGCAGCTTAGCGGTCTCTAGGGCTGAAAAACTGTTTTTT. Translated: CASSLAVSRAEKLFF. The chain carries TRBV7-9 and TRBJ1-4; the D is unclear. Trimming cost V 0 bases and J 7 bases, with 12 bases left between them. This CDR3 has 15 amino acids. Germline V gives CDR1 SEHNR, CDR2 FQNEAQ (reference sequence).

This clonotype was detected a few times. The chain employs TRBV27 and TRBJ1-1, with 7 bases aligning to TRBD1. The V segment lost 5 bases and the J segment 7 bases; nucleotides outside the gene matches: 13. This CDR3 region has 15 residues. Germline loops: CDR1 MNHEY, CDR2 SMNVEV (reference sequence). CDR3 DNA: TGTGCCAGCAGTCCCTACCCGGACAGGTTTGGTGAAGCTTTCTTT. Translated, it gives CASSPYPDRFGEAFF.

This clonotype was picked up a small number of times. V gene TRBV28 combines with J gene TRBJ2-2, with 9 positions matching TRBD2. The length of the CDR3 is 17 residues. Germline assignment: CDR1 MDHEN and CDR2 SYDVKM. Losses at the gene ends were 6 bases for V and 3 bases for J; bases not matched to a gene: 11. The CDR3 DNA is TGTGCCAGCAGACGAAACAGCGGGAGGTTATACACCGGGGAGCTGTTTTTT. Amino acid sequence: CASRRNSGRLYTGELFF.

The V and J genes are TRBV2 and TRBJ2-7; no reliable D call. CDR1 SNHLY and CDR2 FYNNEI come from the germline V gene. The CDR3 loop spans 13 amino acids. Trimming shortened V by 11 bases and J by 6 bases, and 20 bases separated the two germline ends. CDR3 amino acids: CAGLPEQLPEQYF. CDR3 in DNA: TGTGCCGGCCTTCCTGAGCAGCTCCCCGAGCAGTACTTC.

This sequence joins TRBV27 and TRBJ2-7; 7 nucleotides line up with TRBD2. Germline V gene lookup returns CDR1 MNHEY and CDR2 SMNVEV (reference sequence). V lost 7 bases and J lost 5; bases outside the gene matches: 20. This CDR3 region has 17 residues. DNA for the CDR3: TGTGCCAGCACTCCCCGGCGAGTCGCGGGAGTAAGCGACGAGCAGTACTTC. It specifies CASTPRRVAGVSDEQYF.

This chain joins TRBV19 and TRBJ2-3; D is unclear. Trimming left V 4 bases short and J 0 bases short, with 8 bases between. The CDR3 contains 14 residues. The germline V gene encodes CDR1 LNHDA and CDR2 SQIVND (reference sequence). The CDR3 sequence: CASSTVDSTDTQYF. Written as DNA, the CDR3 is TGTGCCAGTAGTACAGTGGACAGCACAGATACGCAGTATTTT. The variable domain in full, completed from reference TRBV19 and TRBJ2-3, reads DGGITQSPKYLFRKEGQNVTLSCEQNLNHDAMYWYRQDPGQGLRLIYYSQIVNDFQKGDIAEGYSVSREKKESFPLTVTSAQKNPTAFYLCASSTVDSTDTQYFGPGTRLTVL.

This clonotype has ten or more counts. The chain carries TRBV30 and TRBJ1-5; possible D gene TRBD1, 5 bases. The CDR3 runs 10 residues. Germline-derived CDR1 and CDR2 are GTSNPN and SVGIG (reference sequence). The CDR3 bases are TGTCCGCAGGGATTTCAGCCCCAGCATTTT. Translating gives CPQGFQPQHF.

V and J are TRBV12-5 and TRBJ2-4, with 11 bases lining up with TRBD1. Germline V gene sequence: CDR1 LGHNT, CDR2 FRNRAP. This CDR3 is built from 15 residues. The ends lost 3 bases at V and 7 bases at J; junction bases unmatched: 5. CDR3 in amino acids: CASGLSGQGANIQYF. The CDR3 DNA follows: TGTGCTAGTGGTTTATCCGGACAGGGGGCTAACATTCAGTACTTC.

This clonotype was counted a few times. The chain is built from TRBV19 and TRBJ2-1; D assignment may be TRBD1 or TRBD2 (5 bases each). With 8 bases removed from V and 4 bases from J, the gap between germline ends came to 15 bases. CDR3 length: 14 residues. Germline lookup yields CDR1 LNHDA and CDR2 SQIVND (reference sequence). The CDR3 bases are TGTGCCAGTGATAGGGGAAGAGGGTACAATGAGCAGTTCTTC. As protein: CASDRGRGYNEQFF.

This rearrangement joins TRBV12-3 or TRBV12-4 to TRBJ2-7; 14 bases are a match to TRBD2. Trimming at V came to 5 bases and at J to 2 bases, leaving 5 bases not matched to a gene. The CDR3 is made up of 16 amino acids. The CDR3 nucleotides are TGTGCCAGCAGTGGCGGGGGACTAGCGGGGGCCTACGAGCAGTACTTC. This encodes CASSGGGLAGAYEQYF.

As for this clonotype: Since a much larger clone is just one base distant, this may be a read error. The rearrangement joins TRBV29-1 to TRBJ1-1; D is ambiguous. Germline CDR1 and CDR2: SQVTM and ANQGSEA. The length of the CDR3 is 13 residues. Written as DNA, the CDR3 is TGCAGCGTTCAAGATCGGTCGGCGCCTGAAGCTTTCTTT. Amino acids: CSVQDRSAPEAFF.

This clonotype was picked up many times. The chain carries TRBV7-9 and TRBJ2-3, with TRBD2 identical over 10 bases. Trimming cost V 3 bases and J 2 bases; bases outside gene matches: 5. Germline V CDR1 and CDR2: SEHNR, FQNEAQ (reference sequence). There are 16 residues in the CDR3. The CDR3 is CASSFSSGGPTDTQYF. The CDR3 nucleotides are TGTGCCAGCAGCTTCTCTAGCGGGGGACCCACAGATACGCAGTATTTT.

V usage is TRBV5-1 and J usage is TRBJ2-7; no clear D. In germline, CDR1 is SGHRS, CDR2 YFSETQ. Trimming took off 0 bases at V and 5 bases at J, with 12 bases between the two ends. The CDR3 has 14 amino acids. This CDR3 is CASSLGRPMDEQYF. The CDR3 DNA sequence: TGCGCCAGCAGCTTGGGCAGGCCCATGGACGAGCAGTACTTC.

This rearrangement joins TRBV5-1 to TRBJ2-4; D possibly corresponds to TRBD1 (5 bases). Trimming removed 0 bases at V and 0 bases at J, with 13 bases between. CDR1 SGHRS and CDR2 YFSETQ come from the germline V gene. This CDR3 contains 17 residues. CDR3 bases: TGCGCCAGCAGCTTGGAGGGGTCAGAATTAGCCAAAAACATTCAGTACTTC. Translating it yields CASSLEGSELAKNIQYF.

This clonotype has only a few counts. The chain couples TRBV27 to TRBJ1-1, with D tentatively TRBD1 (6 bases). Germline V gives CDR1 MNHEY, CDR2 SMNVEV (reference sequence). V lost 4 bases to trimming and J lost 3 bases, with 15 bases between them. CDR3 size: 15 residues. CDR3 DNA: TGTGCCAGCAGTTCTAGGGGGGCGCTGGACACTGAAGCTTTCTTT. Amino acids: CASSSRGALDTEAFF.

This clonotype was counted at least ten times. CDR3: CAWKDSYNEQFF. DNA for the CDR3: TGTGCCTGGAAGGACTCCTACAATGAGCAGTTCTTC. This chain joins TRBV30 and TRBJ2-1; D ambiguous. This CDR3 is built from 12 residues. The germline V and J ends were trimmed by 4 bases and 0 bases, with 4 bases remaining between them. CDR1 and CDR2 (germline): GTSNPN, SVGIG (reference sequence). Full variable domain (remainder filled in from reference TRBV30 and TRBJ2-1): SQTIHQWPATLVQPVGSPLSLECTVEGTSNPNLYWYRQAAGRGLQLLFYSVGIGQISSEVPQNLSASRPQDRQFILSSKKLLLSDSGFYLCAWKDSYNEQFFGPGTRLTVL.

On this clonotype: A read error may explain this, as a much larger clone is one base away. This sequence joins TRBV13 and TRBJ1-1, with no clear D. This CDR3 comprises 15 residues. The V gene's germline CDR1 is PRHDT and CDR2 FYEKMQ (reference sequence). DNA of the CDR3: TGTGCCAGCGGCTTAATGTCTGGGATGAACACTGAAGCTTTCTTT. Translated, it gives CASGLMSGMNTEAFF.

This clonotype was seen repeatedly, ten times or more. The chain combines TRBV4-1 with TRBJ2-7; the D is unclear. Germline V gene data show CDR1 as MGHRA and CDR2 as YSYEKL. The CDR3 consists of 13 residues. V was trimmed by 1 base and J by 4 bases, leaving 8 bases between them. CDR3 sequence: CASSQADVYEQYF. For the CDR3, the DNA is TGCGCCAGCAGCCAAGCCGACGTATACGAGCAGTACTTC.

J is TRBJ2-1 and V is TRBV3-1; 15 nucleotides line up with TRBD2. The CDR3 covers 19 residues. V lost 2 bases and J lost 8; bases outside the gene matches: 13. In germline, CDR1 is LGHDT, CDR2 YNNKEL (reference sequence). CDR3 protein: CASSQTLRTSGRVGYEQFF. CDR3 DNA: TGTGCCAGCAGCCAAACCCTAAGGACTAGCGGGAGGGTTGGTTATGAGCAGTTCTTC.

V gene TRBV7-2 combines with J gene TRBJ2-7; tentative D call: TRBD2 (6 bases). This CDR3 region has 13 residues. V dropped 5 bases and J dropped 5 bases, with 13 bases sitting between them. Looked up from germline, CDR1 is SGHTA and CDR2 is FQGNSA. CDR3 region: CASSLGLNHEQYF. CDR3 in DNA: TGTGCCAGCAGCCTCGGACTAAATCACGAGCAGTACTTC. The full variable domain, rest sourced from reference TRBV7-2 and TRBJ2-7, is GAGVSQSPSNKVTEKGKDVELRCDPISGHTALYWYRQSLGQGLEFLIYFQGNSAPDKSGLPSDRFSAERTGGSVSTLTIQRTQQEDSAVYLCASSLGLNHEQYFGPGTRLTVT.